The subject of this entry is one T cell receptor (beta chain). Its antigen is still unknown. Positive CCR7 selection of CD45RO-negative cells yielded the naive CD8 cells, and terminally differentiated effector memory CD45RA+ cells were excluded. This record belongs to a study of shared clonotypes between healthy human individuals. Overall study context: A donor's plate count was three for CD4 naive and three for CD4 memory; CD8 naive had two and CD8 memory one.

Study observations and caveats: Naive subsets usually exceeded memory subsets in estimated richness. Few donors restricted represented genetic and exposure-history diversity. A handful of donors had 4% to 6.5% of their naive CD4 clonotypes in common.

The germline V gene encodes CDR1 PRHDT and CDR2 FYEKMQ (reference sequence). The CDR3 is 17 residues long. V shed 5 bases and J 8 bases; nucleotides not matched to a gene: 14. The data were produced by immunoSEQ multiplex PCR, yet TCRdb's version contains in-frame clones alone and is incomplete. This sample carries some 2 million clones, 85% to 95% of them seen once, and the ten largest clones take 1% to 1.5%. The sequenced sample was naive CD8+ T cells sorted from blood. J is TRBJ2-1 and V is TRBV13; TRBD1 matches 11 bases. The clonotype originates from a man aged 18 to 30 in good health. The CDR3 sequence is CASSPETGTGGSHEQFF. The CDR3 bases are TGTGCCAGCAGCCCGGAAACCGGGACAGGGGGTTCCCATGAGCAGTTCTTC.